These 11 T cell receptor beta chains were all obtained from the same sample, sequenced in a study of T cells in Graves' hyperthyroidism and ophthalmopathy. RNA transcripts yielded amplified TCR beta CDR3 regions. An initial round of RT-PCR targeting the TCR CDR3 relied on the HTBI primer set. TCRdb analysed the multiplex PCR reads with MiXCR anew, one entry per CDR3 protein. Of 370,000 or so distinct CDR3 sequences listed, around an eighth are singletons. The sequencing sample was made of blood. All receptors derive from a man aged 30-40 years with Graves' hyperthyroidism that later progressed to Graves' ophthalmopathy.

This clonotype has a count of ten or more. The chain links TRBV30 to TRBJ1-5, with 8 bases lining up with TRBD1. Germline V gene lookup returns CDR1 GTSNPN and CDR2 SVGIG (reference sequence). This CDR3 has 13 residues. V was clipped by 3 bases and J by 7 bases; unmatched bases: 5. CDR3 DNA sequence: TGTGCCTGGAGCACACAGGGGGAGCAGCCCCAGCATTTT. It codes for CAWSTQGEQPQHF. The full variable domain, with the rest looked up from reference TRBV30 and TRBJ1-5, is SQTIHQWPATLVQPVGSPLSLECTVEGTSNPNLYWYRQAAGRGLQLLFYSVGIGQISSEVPQNLSASRPQDRQFILSSKKLLLSDSGFYLCAWSTQGEQPQHFGDGTRLSIL.

This clonotype was counted at least ten times. V and J are TRBV11-2 and TRBJ2-7; 9 positions match TRBD1. This CDR3 contains 16 residues. J lost 5 bases, V lost 1 base, and 9 bases had no gene match. Germline loops: CDR1 SGHAT, CDR2 FQNNGV. CDR3 coding DNA: TGTGCCAGCAGCTTAGGGTACGGGACAGGGTCCCACGAGCAGTACTTC. It encodes CASSLGYGTGSHEQYF.

This clonotype was picked up a small number of times. The chain recombines TRBV6-5 with TRBJ1-4; D might be TRBD1 (6 bases). Germline V gives CDR1 MNHEY, CDR2 SVGAGI. This CDR3 spans 15 amino acids. The V end was cut by 0 bases, the J end by 8 bases, with 13 bases between. CDR3 in DNA: TGTGCCAGCAGTTACTCTTGGGGGCTAGGAGAAAAACTGTTTTTT. Translation gives CASSYSWGLGEKLFF.

This clonotype appeared a few times. The V call is TRBV3-1, the J call TRBJ1-1; D is ambiguous. Germline lookup yields CDR1 LGHDT and CDR2 YNNKEL (reference sequence). Between the trimmed V and J ends, which lost 0 bases and 10 bases, there was a span of 6 bases. The CDR3 contains 11 residues. CDR3 bases: TGTGCCAGCAGCCAAGACTCGTTAGCTTTCTTT. Residues: CASSQDSLAFF.

The chain recombines TRBV20-1 with TRBJ1-6; 8 bases align to TRBD1. The CDR3 is made up of 14 amino acids. V was pared by 1 base and J by 10 bases, with 6 bases of the junction left unmatched. The germline V gene has CDR1 DFQATT and CDR2 SNEGSKA (reference sequence). CDR3 bases: TGCAGTGCTAGAGTGTACAGGGGGGGATCACCCCTCCACTTT. Its translation is CSARVYRGGSPLHF.

This clonotype was recorded many times. The genes are TRBV12-3 or TRBV12-4 and TRBJ1-6, with TRBD1 as a possible D gene (5 bases). V shed 5 bases and J shed 5 bases, with 10 bases lying between them. The CDR3 has 14 amino acids. The CDR3 loop reads CASSTGLHNSPLHF. The CDR3 bases are TGTGCCAGCAGTACAGGTCTACATAATTCACCCCTCCACTTT.

Ten or more counts support this clonotype. The rearrangement links TRBV6-1 to TRBJ2-1; 10 positions agree with TRBD1. This CDR3 comprises 14 residues. CDR1 is MNHNS and CDR2 is SASEGT in the germline V gene. After removal of 5 bases from V and 7 bases from J, the junction contained 5 bases not matched to a gene. CDR3 region: CASSFRTGGNEQFF. DNA of the CDR3: TGTGCCAGCAGTTTCCGGACAGGGGGGAATGAGCAGTTCTTC.

This clonotype came up many times. V gene TRBV7-9 combines with J gene TRBJ2-5; tentatively, D is TRBD2 (6 bases). This CDR3 is built from 17 residues. Deletions cut 6 bases from V and 3 bases from J, with 23 bases between. CDR1 is SEHNR, CDR2 FQNEAQ, per germline (reference sequence). The CDR3 loop is CASSLVGIPSGEETQYF. CDR3 nucleotide sequence: TGTGCCAGCAGTCTTGTCGGGATTCCTTCGGGAGAAGAGACCCAGTACTTC. Full variable domain (outside the CDR3, taken from reference TRBV7-9 and TRBJ2-5): DTGVSQNPRHKITKRGQNVTFRCDPISEHNRLYWYRQTLGQGPEFLTYFQNEAQLEKSRLLSDRFSAERPKGSFSTLEIQRTEQGDSAMYLCASSLVGIPSGEETQYFGPGTRLLVL.

The V call is TRBV19, the J call TRBJ1-5; D remains unclear. Germline CDR1 is LNHDA and CDR2 is SQIVND (reference sequence). Trimming left V 3 bases short and J 3 bases short, with 12 bases between. There are 15 residues in the CDR3. The CDR3 DNA sequence: TGTGCCAGTAGTATTACAGAACTGCTCAATCAGCCCCAGCATTTT. Protein sequence: CASSITELLNQPQHF. The entire variable domain, with the rest obtained from reference TRBV19 and TRBJ1-5, is as follows: DGGITQSPKYLFRKEGQNVTLSCEQNLNHDAMYWYRQDPGQGLRLIYYSQIVNDFQKGDIAEGYSVSREKKESFPLTVTSAQKNPTAFYLCASSITELLNQPQHFGDGTRLSIL.

This clonotype was seen ten or more times. This chain uses TRBV5-8 with TRBJ2-3; 7 bases are a match to TRBD1. This CDR3 is 15 amino acids long. CDR1 is SGHTS, CDR2 YDEGEE, per germline. V lost 5 bases to trimming and J lost 2 bases; unmatched junction nucleotides: 8. For the CDR3, the DNA is TGTGCCAGCAGGACCTCGGACAGGTTCACAGATACGCAGTATTTT. Protein: CASRTSDRFTDTQYF.

This clonotype was counted ten times or more. The CDR3 nucleotides read TGTGCCAGCAGCCCTCCGGGACAGGGGCGCACAGATACGCAGTATTTT. This gives the protein CASSPPGQGRTDTQYF. This chain links TRBV2 with TRBJ2-3; 10 bases line up with TRBD1. CDR1 SNHLY and CDR2 FYNNEI come from the germline V gene. V lost 6 bases, J lost 1 base, and 7 bases stayed unmatched. The CDR3 runs 16 residues.